Each of the 24 T cell receptor beta chains below was sequenced from the same sample in a study of OX40 agonist ivuxolimab in advanced cancers. Library creation used the immunoSEQ multiplex PCR assay. The immuneACCESS repertoire file appears here via TCRdb, limited to in-frame rearrangements. These files lack a portion of the clones; in checked studies, under half of the deficit traces to unresolved V genes, and the cause of the others is not known. The sample yields approximately 98,000 clones; more than 80% were counted once. The ten most abundant clones make up roughly 5% of the sample. Here the sequenced sample was CD4+ or CD8+ T cells sorted from blood, taken in a trial of the OX40 agonist ivuxolimab. The receptors shown here come from an adult with an advanced solid tumor such as melanoma, head and neck, liver or kidney cancer.

This chain links TRBV7-6 with TRBJ1-5, with TRBD1 identical over 7 bases. The trim removed 5 bases at V and 9 bases at J, leaving 13 bases unmatched. Germline values: CDR1 SGHVS, CDR2 FNYEAQ. The CDR3 spans 15 residues. The CDR3 loop is CASSPIGGIEGPQHF. In nucleotides, the CDR3 is TGTGCCAGCAGCCCGATAGGGGGCATTGAGGGGCCCCAGCATTTT.

V and J are TRBV14 and TRBJ2-7, with D possibly matching TRBD1 (7 bases). V lost 1 base and J 4 bases, leaving 14 bases between the germline ends. CDR1 and CDR2 (germline): SGHDN, FVKESK. The CDR3 has 15 amino acids. CDR3 region: CASSQGIAGGYEQYF. CDR3 coding DNA: TGTGCCAGCAGCCAAGGGATTGCAGGGGGGTACGAGCAGTACTTC.

This clone was picked up many times. The chain joins TRBV7-2 to TRBJ2-7; 8 positions match TRBD1. This CDR3 region has 12 residues. CDR1 SGHTA and CDR2 FQGNSA come from the germline V gene. The trim removed 4 bases at V and 7 bases at J, leaving 3 bases unmatched. The CDR3 bases are TGTGCCAGCAGCTCTACAGGGGGTGAGCAGTACTTC. Protein sequence: CASSSTGGEQYF.

V gene TRBV7-2 combines with J gene TRBJ1-2; the D is unclear. This CDR3 contains 13 residues. CDR1 and CDR2 from the germline V gene are SGHTA and FQGNSA. Trimming removed 5 bases from V and 4 bases from J, with 11 bases in between. The CDR3 sequence is CASSKDGGYGYTF. CDR3 DNA sequence: TGTGCCAGCAGCAAGGACGGTGGCTATGGCTACACCTTC.

DNA for the CDR3: TGTGCCAGCAGCGTAGAGGGGGGGAATTATCTCTTCAGTGAGCAGTTCTTC. Protein product: CASSVEGGNYLFSEQFF. This sequence joins TRBV9 and TRBJ2-1; D is possibly TRBD2 (7 bases). The CDR3 spans 17 residues. V was clipped by 0 bases and J by 9 bases, with 22 bases between them. The germline CDR1 and CDR2 sequences are SGDLS and YYNGEE.

This sequence joins TRBV18 and TRBJ2-2, with TRBD2 as a possible D gene (6 bases). In germline, CDR1 is KGHSH, CDR2 LQKENI. With 3 bases removed from V and 2 bases from J, the gap between germline ends came to 10 bases. CDR3 size: 15 residues. CDR3 residues: CASSPEGINTGELFF. CDR3 sequence (DNA): TGTGCCAGCTCACCGGAGGGAATTAACACCGGGGAGCTGTTTTTT.

The V call is TRBV7-9, the J call TRBJ2-2; a possible D gene is TRBD2 (6 bases). Trimming cost V 4 bases and J 1 base, with 10 bases left between them. Per germline, CDR1 SEHNR and CDR2 FQNEAQ (reference sequence). This CDR3 region has 15 residues. This CDR3 reads CASSSPGVNTGELFF. CDR3 bases: TGTGCCAGCAGCTCTCCGGGAGTGAACACCGGGGAGCTGTTTTTT.

The CDR3 spells CAWSHTRGRGYTF. Here the CDR3 DNA reads TGTGCCTGGAGTCACACCAGAGGCCGCGGCTACACCTTC. The chain carries TRBV30 and TRBJ1-2; D gene uncertain. The V gene's germline CDR1 is GTSNPN and CDR2 SVGIG (reference sequence). CDR3 length: 13 amino acids. V dropped 2 bases and J dropped 8 bases, with 15 bases sitting between them.

This clone was detected once. The chain is built from TRBV7-9 and TRBJ1-1; D is unresolved. The CDR3 is made up of 15 amino acids. Germline-derived CDR1 and CDR2 are SEHNR and FQNEAQ (reference sequence). Deletions cut 2 bases from V and 5 bases from J, with 15 bases between. CDR3: CASSLIGIGVTEAFF. DNA for the CDR3: TGTGCCAGCAGCTTAATAGGGATCGGGGTGACTGAAGCTTTCTTT. Using reference TRBV7-9 and TRBJ1-1 for the parts outside the CDR3, the full variable domain is DTGVSQNPRHKITKRGQNVTFRCDPISEHNRLYWYRQTLGQGPEFLTYFQNEAQLEKSRLLSDRFSAERPKGSFSTLEIQRTEQGDSAMYLCASSLIGIGVTEAFFGQGTRLTVV.

The genes are TRBV5-6 and TRBJ1-1; no clear D. The ends were cut back, 1 base at V and 0 bases at J, with 19 bases in the middle. CDR3 size: 18 residues. Germline V gene lookup returns CDR1 SGHDT and CDR2 YYEEEE. CDR3 nucleotide sequence: TGTGCCAGCAGCTTGAGGTTTGGACTCCGGAACATGAACACTGAAGCTTTCTTT. Amino acids: CASSLRFGLRNMNTEAFF.

This clone was observed a few times. This chain joins TRBV5-4 and TRBJ2-1, with D tentatively TRBD2 (6 bases). This CDR3 contains 16 residues. Trimming removed 0 bases from V and 0 bases from J, with 10 bases in between. The germline V gene encodes CDR1 SGHNT and CDR2 YYREEE (reference sequence). In nucleotides, the CDR3 is TGTGCCAGCAGCTTGGATGGGGGGTACTCCTACAATGAGCAGTTCTTC. Protein product: CASSLDGGYSYNEQFF.

Details on this clone: One end of the junction varies from germline; a read error may be responsible. The sample holds other DNA sequences that translate to the same CDR3. The rearrangement joins TRBV7-2 to TRBJ2-7; D is perhaps TRBD1 (6 bases). The CDR3 runs 14 residues. Germline-derived CDR1 and CDR2 are SGHTA and FQGNSA. CDR3 loop: CASSLGGVEVEQYF. The CDR3, as DNA: TGTGCCAGCAGTTTAGGGGGAGTTGAGGTCGAGCAGTACTTC.

CDR3: CASSQVFLAGKYEQYF. As DNA, the CDR3 is TGCGCCAGCAGCCAAGTGTTTCTAGCGGGGAAGTACGAGCAGTACTTC. V and J are TRBV4-1 and TRBJ2-7, with 9 bases identical to TRBD2. The CDR3 is 16 amino acids. Trimming took 1 base from V and 4 from J; bases not matched to a gene: 8. CDR1 is MGHRA, CDR2 YSYEKL, per germline.

The chain recombines TRBV11-2 with TRBJ2-5; TRBD1 is a possible D gene (5 bases). The J call may be wrong; the DNA end is better matched by TRBJ2-7. This CDR3 is built from 14 residues. The germline CDR1 and CDR2 sequences are SGHAT and FQNNGV. The CDR3 region has the DNA TGTGCCAGCAGCTTAAGACAGCCTCCCTACGAGCAGTACTTC. This gives the protein CASSLRQPPYEQYF.

The chain recombines TRBV12-5 with TRBJ1-1, with TRBD1 matching over 9 bases. CDR3 length: 12 amino acids. Germline CDR1 and CDR2: LGHNT and FRNRAP. The V gene end was trimmed by 7 bases and the J gene end by 7 bases; junction bases not matched to a gene: 4. For the CDR3, the DNA is TGTGCTAGTGCGGGGGACAGGGTTGAAGCTTTCTTT. Translation: CASAGDRVEAFF. Using reference TRBV12-5 and TRBJ1-1 for the parts outside the CDR3, the full variable domain is DARVTQTPRHKVTEMGQEVTMRCQPILGHNTVFWYRQTMMQGLELLAYFRNRAPLDDSGMPKDRFSAEMPDATLATLKIQPSEPRDSAVYFCASAGDRVEAFFGQGTRLTVV.

The chain recombines TRBV6-4 with TRBJ2-3; the D is unclear. The germline V gene has CDR1 MRHNA and CDR2 SNTAGT. The CDR3 is 14 amino acids. The V and J ends lost 4 bases and 2 bases respectively, with 10 bases between them. Here the CDR3 reads CASSVGFPTDTQYF. The CDR3 coding sequence is TGTGCCAGCAGTGTTGGCTTCCCCACAGATACGCAGTATTTT.

The rearrangement joins TRBV29-1 to TRBJ2-7; TRBD1 matches 8 bases. V trimming: 5 bases; J trimming: 2 bases; junction bases outside the gene matches: 5. CDR1 is SQVTM and CDR2 is ANQGSEA in the germline V gene. This CDR3 has 13 residues. CDR3 in DNA: TGCAGCGTTCGTACAGGGGGGACCTACGAGCAGTACTTC. This gives the protein CSVRTGGTYEQYF.

V is TRBV7-6 and J is TRBJ2-1; 8 bases agree with TRBD2. The CDR3 extends over 19 amino acids. With V trimmed by 6 bases and J by 0 bases, 16 bases remained unmatched. Germline lookup yields CDR1 SGHVS and CDR2 FNYEAQ. The CDR3 loop reads CASSFYAGERETSYNEQFF. The CDR3 coding sequence is TGTGCCAGCAGTTTTTACGCAGGGGAGCGGGAGACCTCCTACAATGAGCAGTTCTTC.

Only a few counts were recorded for this clone. This sequence joins TRBV10-2 and TRBJ2-7; D gene ambiguous. Germline-derived CDR1 and CDR2 are WSHSY and SAAADI. The CDR3 is 13 residues long. The V and J ends lost 2 bases and 0 bases respectively, with 5 bases between them. CDR3 coding DNA: TGCGCCAGCAGTGAGGGAATCTCCTACGAGCAGTACTTC. This codes for CASSEGISYEQYF.

The J gene is TRBJ2-7, the V gene TRBV7-6; unclear D gene. From germline, CDR1 is SGHVS and CDR2 FNYEAQ. This CDR3 region has 14 residues. Trimming took off 1 base at V and 0 bases at J, with 7 bases between the two ends. The CDR3 reads CASSLEASSYEQYF. The DNA for the CDR3 is TGTGCCAGCAGCTTAGAGGCAAGCTCCTACGAGCAGTACTTC.

This sequence joins TRBV7-9 and TRBJ2-1; 10 positions match TRBD2. Trimming took 3 bases from V and 8 from J; bases not matched to a gene: 10. Germline V gene data show CDR1 as SEHNR and CDR2 as FQNEAQ (reference sequence). This CDR3 contains 16 residues. This chain's CDR3 is CASSFPPTGLAYEQFF. The DNA for the CDR3 is TGTGCCAGCAGCTTTCCCCCCACGGGACTAGCGTATGAGCAGTTCTTC.

The J gene is TRBJ1-3, the V gene TRBV7-2, with no clear D. CDR3 size: 15 residues. Trimming shortened V by 1 base and J by 6 bases, and 13 bases separated the two germline ends. Germline loops: CDR1 SGHTA, CDR2 FQGNSA. The CDR3 DNA is TGTGCCAGCAGCTTAGGGCAGGTTTTTGAAAACACCATATATTTT. It translates to CASSLGQVFENTIYF.

This chain uses TRBV7-3 with TRBJ2-7; no clear D gene. CDR1 and CDR2 (germline): SGHTA, FQGTGA. The CDR3 sequence is 13 residues long. V lost 0 bases to trimming and J lost 5 bases, with 8 bases between them. CDR3 coding DNA: TGTGCCAGCAGCTTAACGTATATCCACGAGCAGTACTTC. It encodes CASSLTYIHEQYF.

The J gene is TRBJ2-7, the V gene TRBV27; maybe TRBD2 (7 bases). Trimming pared 0 bases from V and 2 bases from J, leaving 20 bases between. The CDR3 consists of 18 residues. Per germline, CDR1 MNHEY and CDR2 SMNVEV (reference sequence). CDR3 sequence reads: CASSLSLLPAGAAYEQYF. CDR3 bases: TGTGCCAGCAGTTTATCCTTATTACCGGCGGGGGCCGCCTACGAGCAGTACTTC.